What follows describes a single TCR beta chain. The sample comes from a study of blood T cell repertoires in COVID-19. About the research overall: The origin of the acute and convalescent COVID-19 samples was the United States, Italy and Spain. PBMCs, B-cell-depleted T cells, or T cells were the source of the cDNA or gDNA that made up the material.

Germline values: CDR1 MGHRA, CDR2 YSYEKL. CDR3 length: 18 amino acids. J gave up 4 bases and V 6 bases, and 15 bases lay outside the gene matches. Original processing notes: Quantification of nucleated cells was approximated via reference gene primer amplification. Profiled with immunoSEQ multiplex PCR; TCRdb holds only in-frame clones, not every one. That table furnishes V, J and clone size, whereas the DNA furnished D and trimming. This table holds some 250,000 clones, approximately 83% found once. The rearrangement uses TRBV4-1 and TRBJ1-5, with TRBD1 matching over 10 bases. Sequenced input: peripheral blood. The clonotype comes from a woman aged 30 to 39 who had recovered from COVID-19. The chain's CDR3 is CASSRTGTGVGGNQPQHF. The DNA of the CDR3 is TGCGCCAGCAGTCGTACCGGGACAGGGGTCGGGGGAAATCAGCCCCAGCATTTT.